What follows are 21 T cell receptor beta chains derived from one specimen sequenced in a study of beta chain features in type 1 diabetes. Study observations and caveats: Among all four CD4+ subsets, Type 1 diabetes patients had TCRB CDR3s that were moderately but significantly shorter.

Since all of the isolated RNA was reverse transcribed, expressed TCRB transcripts were what got sequenced. TCRdb's copy holds only in-frame clones and misses some; the assay was immunoSEQ multiplex PCR. Seen here are roughly 730,000 clones, 10% to 15% observed once, and the top ten hold 0.02% to 0.025%. Their antigens remain unidentified. Specimen: naive CD4+ T cells from blood. The receptors come from a man aged 18 to 29 with type 1 diabetes.

Only a few counts were recorded for this clone. The chain couples TRBV7-2 to TRBJ2-7; unclear D gene. Germline loops: CDR1 SGHTA, CDR2 FQGNSA. Trimming stripped 3 bases from V and 4 bases from J, with 10 bases between. The CDR3 extends over 13 amino acids. The CDR3 reads CASSLVSGYEQYF. CDR3 nucleotides: TGTGCCAGCAGCTTGGTTTCAGGATACGAGCAGTACTTC.

For this clone: Other DNA sequences in this sample translate to the same CDR3. The rearrangement uses TRBV30 and TRBJ1-5; TRBD1 might be the D (5 bases). The ends were cut back, 0 bases at V and 4 bases at J, with 7 bases in the middle. Looked up from germline, CDR1 is GTSNPN and CDR2 is SVGIG (reference sequence). The CDR3 is made up of 13 amino acids. Here the CDR3 DNA reads TGTGCCTGGAGTGTAGAGGGGAATCAGCCCCAGCATTTT. Translation gives CAWSVEGNQPQHF.

V and J are TRBV5-1 and TRBJ1-2, with TRBD1 matching over 9 bases. From germline, CDR1 is SGHRS and CDR2 YFSETQ. This CDR3 comprises 14 residues. V lost 2 bases, J lost 7 bases, and 6 bases stayed unmatched. Written as DNA, the CDR3 is TGCGCCAGCAGCTTCGGACAGGGGCGGGCTGGCTACACCTTC. Amino acid sequence: CASSFGQGRAGYTF.

This clone has a handful of counts. The CDR3 loop is CASSRGAAGANVLTF. CDR3 coding DNA: TGTGCCAGCAGCCGCGGGGCTGCTGGGGCCAACGTCCTGACTTTC. The chain joins TRBV6-5 to TRBJ2-6; a weak D match, TRBD2 (6 bases). The CDR3 totals 15 residues. The V end lost 6 bases, the J end lost 2 bases, and 11 bases lay between the germline ends. Germline V gene lookup returns CDR1 MNHEY and CDR2 SVGAGI.

This clone appeared a few times. V and J are TRBV10-1 and TRBJ1-1; D gene unclear. Germline CDR1 WNHNN, CDR2 SYGVQD (reference sequence). Between the trimmed V and J ends, which lost 4 bases and 5 bases, there was a span of 8 bases. This CDR3 contains 12 residues. CDR3 DNA sequence: TGCGCCAGCAGTGTTTCCGGGACTGAAGCTTTCTTT. Residues: CASSVSGTEAFF.

The rearrangement links TRBV18 to TRBJ2-1, with TRBD1 matching 9 bases. The CDR3 runs to 15 residues. The J segment lost 5 bases and the V segment lost 2 bases, leaving 4 bases of the junction unmatched. Germline V gene sequence: CDR1 KGHSH, CDR2 LQKENI. The DNA for the CDR3 is TGTGCCAGCTCACCAGGGACAGGGTCTGACAATGAGCAGTTCTTC. Its protein is CASSPGTGSDNEQFF.

The gene calls are TRBV7-8 and TRBJ2-7; unclear D gene. Germline CDR1 is SGHVS and CDR2 is FQNEAQ. The CDR3 length is 14 residues. The V end lost 0 bases, the J end lost 0 bases, and 6 bases lay between the germline ends. CDR3 sequence (DNA): TGTGCCAGCAGCTTAGCACTGTACTCCTACGAGCAGTACTTC. Translation: CASSLALYSYEQYF.

This clone was found a few times. The rearrangement joins TRBV5-4 to TRBJ2-1; 9 nucleotides line up with TRBD1. V trimming: 3 bases; J trimming: 4 bases; junction bases outside the gene matches: 14. The germline V gene has CDR1 SGHNT and CDR2 YYREEE (reference sequence). This CDR3 has 18 residues. The CDR3 spells CASSSVPGTGILYNEQFF. The CDR3 DNA sequence: TGTGCCAGCAGCTCCGTCCCCGGGACAGGGATACTTTACAATGAGCAGTTCTTC.

Details on this clone: The junction shows a germline mismatch at one end, possibly a read error. The J gene is TRBJ2-5, the V gene TRBV2; D remains unclear. This CDR3 has 11 residues. Germline lookup yields CDR1 SNHLY and CDR2 FYNNEI. The CDR3 bases are TGTGCCAGCAGTGTAGACCCAAAGAAGGACTTC. Translation: CASSVDPKKDF. The full variable domain, completed using reference TRBV2 and TRBJ2-5, is EPEVTQTPSHQVTQMGQEVILRCVPISNHLYFYWYRQILGQKVEFLVSFYNNEISEKSEIFDDQFSVERPDGSNFTLKIRSTKLEDSAMYFCASSVDPKKDFGPGTRLLVL.

This clone has just a few counts. V gene TRBV2 combines with J gene TRBJ1-3, with D possibly matching TRBD1 (6 bases). CDR3 length equals 15 residues. Trimming stripped 3 bases from V and 2 bases from J, with 11 bases between. CDR1 and CDR2 (germline): SNHLY, FYNNEI. CDR3 nucleotide sequence: TGTGCCAGCAGTGACCCCTCAGGGGCTGGAAACACCATATATTTT. Protein sequence: CASSDPSGAGNTIYF.

V usage is TRBV30 and J usage is TRBJ1-3; D is uncertain. The CDR3 spans 15 residues. V gave up 4 bases and J gave up 1 base, with 14 bases separating them. Germline loops: CDR1 GTSNPN, CDR2 SVGIG (reference sequence). This chain's CDR3 is CAWKPVRLSGNTIYF. The CDR3 DNA sequence: TGTGCCTGGAAACCGGTCAGGCTTTCTGGAAACACCATATATTTT. The complete variable domain, with remaining parts taken from reference TRBV30 and TRBJ1-3, reads SQTIHQWPATLVQPVGSPLSLECTVEGTSNPNLYWYRQAAGRGLQLLFYSVGIGQISSEVPQNLSASRPQDRQFILSSKKLLLSDSGFYLCAWKPVRLSGNTIYFGEGSWLTVV.

The gene calls are TRBV4-2 and TRBJ2-1, with 9 positions matching TRBD2. Germline V lookup: CDR1 LGHNA, CDR2 YNFKEQ. Trimming at V came to 1 base and at J to 9 bases, leaving 7 bases not matched to a gene. This CDR3 spans 15 amino acids. CDR3 amino acids: CASSQGGGALGEQFF. The CDR3 nucleotides are TGTGCCAGCAGCCAAGGCGGGGGGGCCCTTGGTGAGCAGTTCTTC.

This clone was observed a few times. The chain recombines TRBV6-5 with TRBJ2-3; the D is unclear. The length of the CDR3 is 13 residues. Per germline, CDR1 MNHEY and CDR2 SVGAGI. V was shortened by 5 bases and J by 6 bases, with 12 bases between the two germline ends. CDR3 residues: CASSRTTRDTQYF. CDR3 coding DNA: TGTGCCAGCAGTCGGACCACCCGGGATACGCAGTATTTT.

This chain joins TRBV9 and TRBJ2-7, with TRBD1 matching over 8 bases. V shed 4 bases and J 4 bases; nucleotides not matched to a gene: 7. In germline, CDR1 is SGDLS, CDR2 YYNGEE. The CDR3 is 14 amino acids. The CDR3 sequence is CASSPGQDVYEQYF. In DNA, the CDR3 is TGTGCCAGCAGCCCGGGACAGGACGTTTACGAGCAGTACTTC.

This clone showed up just a few times. V and J are TRBV7-7 and TRBJ2-2; D not certain. The CDR3 is 14 residues long. The germline V gene encodes CDR1 SSHAT and CDR2 FNYEAQ (reference sequence). V lost 1 base and J lost 2, with 5 bases in between. CDR3: CASSLDQNTGELFF. CDR3 coding DNA: TGTGCCAGCAGCTTAGATCAAAACACCGGGGAGCTGTTTTTT.

This chain links TRBV27 with TRBJ1-5, with D possibly matching TRBD1 (6 bases). With 1 base removed from V and 4 bases from J, the gap between germline ends came to 8 bases. This CDR3 is built from 14 residues. Germline V CDR1 and CDR2: MNHEY, SMNVEV (reference sequence). CDR3 bases: TGTGCCAGCAGTTTATGGGGGGCGAATCAGCCCCAGCATTTT. It translates to CASSLWGANQPQHF.

This clone was picked up a small number of times. The CDR3 sequence: CASSQRGSRTGNTEAFF. CDR3 bases: TGCGCCAGCAGCCAAAGGGGGTCCAGGACAGGGAACACTGAAGCTTTCTTT. V is TRBV4-1 and J is TRBJ1-1; 7 nucleotides agree with TRBD1. Trimming at V came to 2 bases and at J to 1 base, leaving 10 bases not matched to a gene. The CDR3 length is 17 residues. Germline V gene lookup returns CDR1 MGHRA and CDR2 YSYEKL.

This clone showed up just a few times. The chain is built from TRBV7-9 and TRBJ1-6; D ambiguous. The CDR3 spans 14 residues. Between the trimmed V and J ends, which lost 1 base and 7 bases, there was a span of 8 bases. Germline CDR1 is SEHNR and CDR2 is FQNEAQ (reference sequence). The CDR3 coding sequence is TGTGCCAGCAGCTTAGAACAGCTAAATTCACCCCTCCACTTT. Protein product: CASSLEQLNSPLHF.

V and J are TRBV7-3 and TRBJ1-1; the match to TRBD1 covers 7 bases. This CDR3 has 14 amino acids. CDR1 SGHTA and CDR2 FQGTGA come from the germline V gene. V trimming: 5 bases; J trimming: 3 bases; junction bases outside the gene matches: 6. CDR3 DNA sequence: TGTGCCAGCAGCGTAATAGGGACAGACACTGAAGCTTTCTTT. It is translated as CASSVIGTDTEAFF.

For this clone: The same CDR3 can be traced to other DNA sequences in this sample. The rearrangement uses TRBV20-1 and TRBJ2-5; D gene ambiguous. Trimming left V 1 base short and J 2 bases short, with 2 bases between. The CDR3 runs to 11 residues. Germline V gene lookup returns CDR1 DFQATT and CDR2 SNEGSKA (reference sequence). The CDR3 sequence is CSARGQETQYF. The CDR3 coding sequence is TGCAGTGCTAGAGGACAAGAGACCCAGTACTTC.

This chain joins TRBV7-2 and TRBJ2-7; tentatively, D is TRBD2 (6 bases). CDR1 and CDR2 (germline): SGHTA, FQGNSA. Trimming removed 5 bases at V and 6 bases at J, with 20 bases between. The CDR3 contains 15 residues. The CDR3 nucleotides are TGTGCCAGCAGCCCCCGCGGCGGGGTCGGGCTCGAGCAGTACTTC. Protein: CASSPRGGVGLEQYF.